Listed here are 22 T cell receptor beta chains from one sample, sequenced in a study of T cells after posttransplantation cyclophosphamide. The protocol was immunoSEQ multiplex PCR, while the TCRdb copy is restricted to in-frame clones and leaves out a portion. Among several thousand clones listed, under 90% were seen once. A marrow graft followed busulfan-fludarabine conditioning, with cyclophosphamide on days +3 and +4. Sequenced material: CD4+ T cells sorted from blood, taken 1404 days after allogeneic stem cell transplant with posttransplant cyclophosphamide. These receptors originate from a female patient aged 50-59 years who received an allogeneic stem cell transplant from a related donor, was CMV-positive, and had no GVHD. The graft donor may have given rise to some T cells.

V is TRBV6-5 and J is TRBJ1-1, with 10 bases identical to TRBD1. This CDR3 is 16 amino acids long. Germline CDR1 MNHEY, CDR2 SVGAGI. Trimming removed 2 bases from V and 1 base from J; junction bases left unmatched: 4. The DNA of the CDR3 is TGTGCCAGCAGTTACGGACAGGGGGTGGAGAACACTGAAGCTTTCTTT. It is translated as CASSYGQGVENTEAFF.

This clone was observed a handful of times. The chain's CDR3 is CASSLDRSGANTIYF. In DNA form, the CDR3 reads TGTGCCAGCAGCTTAGATCGTTCAGGGGCAAACACCATATATTTT. This chain joins TRBV11-3 and TRBJ1-3; the D gene is possibly TRBD1 (6 bases). Germline CDR1 SGHNT, CDR2 YENEEA. Trimming took off 0 bases at V and 6 bases at J, with 12 bases between the two ends. CDR3 length: 15 residues.

This clone was observed once. The chain carries TRBV5-5 and TRBJ2-6; possibly TRBD1 for D (6 bases). Germline CDR1 is SGHKS and CDR2 is YYEKEE (reference sequence). The V end was cut by 4 bases, the J end by 12 bases, with 20 bases between. The CDR3 is 15 amino acids. CDR3 coding DNA: TGTGCCAGCAGCGTCTCCGGGACAAGGACTCCCGTCCTGACTTTC. Translation gives CASSVSGTRTPVLTF. The full variable domain, its missing parts supplied by reference TRBV5-5 and TRBJ2-6, is DAGVTQSPTHLIKTRGQQVTLRCSPISGHKSVSWYQQVLGQGPQFIFQYYEKEERGRGNFPDRFSARQFPNYSSELNVNALLLGDSALYLCASSVSGTRTPVLTFGAGSRLTVL.

This clone was recorded a few times. The sample carries other DNA sequences with the same CDR3. The CDR3 spells CASSYPDRGNTEAFF. The CDR3 bases are TGTGCCAGCAGTTACCCGGACAGGGGGAACACTGAAGCTTTCTTT. The rearrangement links TRBV6-6 to TRBJ1-1; 9 bases map to TRBD1. V lost 2 bases and J lost 1; bases outside the gene matches: 2. This CDR3 has 15 residues. Germline assignment: CDR1 MNHNY and CDR2 SVGAGI (reference sequence).

The V call is TRBV7-3, the J call TRBJ2-5; perhaps TRBD1 as D (5 bases). Looked up from germline, CDR1 is SGHTA and CDR2 is FQGTGA. Trimming pared 4 bases from V and 3 bases from J, leaving 9 bases between. The CDR3 is 13 residues long. CDR3 nucleotide sequence: TGTGCCAGCAGCTACGGACACGAAGAGACCCAGTACTTC. Its translation is CASSYGHEETQYF.

The V gene is TRBV18, the J gene TRBJ2-7, with D tentatively TRBD2 (6 bases). The CDR3 sequence is 14 residues long. Trimming shortened V by 5 bases and J by 5 bases, and 16 bases separated the two germline ends. From germline, CDR1 is KGHSH and CDR2 LQKENI. CDR3 sequence: CASSEGLNHDEQYF. CDR3 nucleotide sequence: TGTGCCAGCTCAGAGGGACTCAACCACGACGAGCAGTACTTC.

As for this clone: Mismatch with germline at one junction end may stem from a read error. The CDR3 loop is CARHRVEAFF. The CDR3 region has the DNA TGTGCCCGGCACAGGGTGGAAGCCTTCTTT. The chain carries TRBV30 and TRBJ1-1; D perhaps matches TRBD1 (6 bases). CDR1 GTSNPN and CDR2 SVGIG come from the germline V gene (reference sequence). There are 10 residues in the CDR3.

In its sample, this clone was seen a few times. V and J are TRBV15 and TRBJ1-2, with 7 bases identical to TRBD1. The CDR3 consists of 15 residues. Unmatched junction bases numbered 10, after V lost 5 bases and J lost 4 bases. From germline, CDR1 is LNHNV and CDR2 YYDKDF (reference sequence). The CDR3 DNA reads as TGTGCCACCAGCTTTCTACAGGGGAACCGCTATGGCTACACCTTC. It yields the protein CATSFLQGNRYGYTF.

V gene TRBV19 combines with J gene TRBJ2-2; 12 positions match TRBD1. CDR1 is LNHDA, CDR2 SQIVND, per germline (reference sequence). V shed 7 bases, J shed 7 bases, and the junction held 10 bases outside the gene matches. The length of the CDR3 is 16 residues. The CDR3: CASNRGQGATDGELFF. The DNA for the CDR3 is TGTGCCAGTAATAGGGGACAGGGGGCTACGGACGGGGAGCTGTTTTTT.

This clone was observed a single time. V gene TRBV18 combines with J gene TRBJ2-7; weak D call: TRBD1 (6 bases). The CDR3 is made up of 15 amino acids. Germline CDR1 KGHSH, CDR2 LQKENI. Deletions cut 8 bases from V and 5 bases from J, with 22 bases between. CDR3 bases: TGTGCCAGCCGAGAGGGAATTACAGGGTCTCACGAGCAGTACTTC. It yields the protein CASREGITGSHEQYF.

The chain carries TRBV30 and TRBJ1-4; D perhaps matches TRBD1 (6 bases). Germline values: CDR1 GTSNPN, CDR2 SVGIG (reference sequence). This CDR3 has 14 amino acids. Between the trimmed V and J ends, which lost 2 bases and 8 bases, there was a span of 15 bases. The CDR3 sequence: CAWSRQGREEKLFF. The DNA of the CDR3 is TGTGCCTGGAGTCGGCAGGGGCGGGAGGAAAAACTGTTTTTT.

CDR3 DNA: TGTGCCAGCAGCCCGGAGGACAGGGGGGCGAGGGGCTACACCTTC. This sequence encodes CASSPEDRGARGYTF. This chain uses TRBV7-9 with TRBJ1-2, with 10 bases aligning to TRBD1. In germline, CDR1 is SEHNR, CDR2 FQNEAQ (reference sequence). The CDR3 length is 15 residues. V was pared by 5 bases and J by 8 bases, with 11 bases of the junction left unmatched.

The V call is TRBV30, the J call TRBJ1-3, with 7 bases identical to TRBD1. Unmatched junction bases numbered 1, after V lost 5 bases and J lost 3 bases. Germline loops: CDR1 GTSNPN, CDR2 SVGIG (reference sequence). The CDR3 runs to 12 residues. CDR3 sequence: CAWGTDGNTIYF. The DNA of the CDR3 is TGTGCCTGGGGGACAGATGGAAACACCATATATTTT.

The chain couples TRBV9 to TRBJ2-1; 8 bases line up with TRBD2. The germline V gene encodes CDR1 SGDLS and CDR2 YYNGEE. The CDR3 has 17 amino acids. V lost 3 bases to trimming and J lost 7 bases; unmatched junction nucleotides: 15. The CDR3 DNA follows: TGTGCCAGCAGCGAACACGCCCTGGCGGGAGGCAAGAATGAGCAGTTCTTC. Translating gives CASSEHALAGGKNEQFF.

This chain joins TRBV7-3 and TRBJ1-1, with 7 bases identical to TRBD1. Per the germline V gene, CDR1 is SGHTA and CDR2 is FQGTGA. The V gene end was trimmed by 5 bases and the J gene end by 4 bases; junction bases not matched to a gene: 7. This CDR3 spans 14 amino acids. CDR3 sequence: CASSIDREVTEAFF. The CDR3 nucleotides are TGTGCCAGCAGCATAGACAGGGAGGTCACTGAAGCTTTCTTT.

This chain links TRBV4-3 with TRBJ2-5; D possibly corresponds to TRBD2 (6 bases). The J call may be mistaken, given a closer DNA end match to TRBJ2-7. CDR1 LGHNA and CDR2 YSLEER come from the germline V gene. The CDR3 extends over 16 amino acids. The CDR3 region is CASSQSSGGAGYEQYF. Here the CDR3 DNA reads TGCGCCAGCAGCCAATCGTCGGGCGGGGCGGGCTACGAGCAGTACTTC.

The CDR3 loop reads CASSHGGGPGYGYTF. CDR3 nucleotide sequence: TGTGCCAGCAGCCACGGGGGGGGGCCGGGCTATGGCTACACCTTC. The chain joins TRBV11-2 to TRBJ1-2; possibly TRBD1 for D (6 bases). This CDR3 has 15 residues. Deletions cut 5 bases from V and 4 bases from J, with 17 bases between. In germline, CDR1 is SGHAT, CDR2 FQNNGV. Complete variable domain (other parts from reference TRBV11-2 and TRBJ1-2): EAGVAQSPRYKIIEKRQSVAFWCNPISGHATLYWYQQILGQGPKLLIQFQNNGVVDDSQLPKDRFSAERLKGVDSTLKIQPAKLEDSAVYLCASSHGGGPGYGYTFGSGTRLTVV.

The chain combines TRBV7-8 with TRBJ1-2; D not certain. The CDR3 has 15 amino acids. V lost 5 bases and J 3 bases, leaving 16 bases between the germline ends. The germline gives CDR1 SGHVS, CDR2 FQNEAQ. CDR3 sequence: CASSPDGRFDYGYTF. Here the CDR3 DNA reads TGTGCCAGCAGCCCAGATGGCAGATTCGACTATGGCTACACCTTC.

The chain joins TRBV2 to TRBJ1-2, with TRBD1 as a possible D gene (6 bases). Germline V CDR1 and CDR2: SNHLY, FYNNEI. V dropped 6 bases and J dropped 5 bases, with 10 bases sitting between them. The CDR3 extends over 12 amino acids. CDR3 DNA: TGTGCCAGCAGCCCTACAGGGTATGGCTACACCTTC. It specifies CASSPTGYGYTF.

This clone was found once. This sequence joins TRBV28 and TRBJ2-7; D remains unclear. V was trimmed by 6 bases and J by 6 bases, leaving 9 bases between them. This CDR3 is built from 11 residues. The germline V gene encodes CDR1 MDHEN and CDR2 SYDVKM. CDR3 loop: CASRTIVEQYF. The CDR3 nucleotides are TGTGCCAGCAGAACAATCGTCGAGCAGTACTTC.

This chain connects TRBV2 to TRBJ2-7, with 12 nucleotides matching TRBD2. Germline CDR1 is SNHLY and CDR2 is FYNNEI. V shed 8 bases and J 3 bases; nucleotides not matched to a gene: 5. CDR3 length: 14 residues. CDR3 nucleotides: TGTGCCAGCGGTCGACTAGCGGGAGTCTACGAGCAGTACTTC. It translates to CASGRLAGVYEQYF. The full variable domain, its missing parts supplied by reference TRBV2 and TRBJ2-7, is EPEVTQTPSHQVTQMGQEVILRCVPISNHLYFYWYRQILGQKVEFLVSFYNNEISEKSEIFDDQFSVERPDGSNFTLKIRSTKLEDSAMYFCASGRLAGVYEQYFGPGTRLTVT.

The table lists this clone with a count of one. The rearrangement links TRBV9 to TRBJ2-5, with 7 bases matching TRBD2. Germline CDR1 and CDR2: SGDLS and YYNGEE. The length of the CDR3 is 17 residues. V shed 4 bases and J 2 bases; nucleotides not matched to a gene: 14. The CDR3 region has the DNA TGTGCCAGCAGCCCCGGAATGGCTAGCGGACCTCAAGAGACCCAGTACTTC. This encodes CASSPGMASGPQETQYF.